Detailed here is one TCR beta chain. This sample was taken from a study of preoperative IRX-2 immunotherapy in early breast cancer. Treatment reported: preoperative locoregional IRX-2 cytokine immunotherapy. This phase Ib study tested locoregional IRX-2 cytokine immunotherapy given before surgery. Profiling relied on immunoSEQ multiplex PCR, and the TCRdb table lists in-frame clones only, not all of them. The sample lists around 25,000 clones, around 95% occurring once. CDR1 LGHNA and CDR2 YNFKEQ come from the germline V gene. The J segment lost 5 bases and the V segment lost 0 bases, leaving 8 bases of the junction unmatched. CDR3 size: 16 residues.

The chain uses TRBV4-2 and TRBJ2-5; 8 bases map to TRBD2. Sequenced material: tumor tissue, taken after IRX-2 immunotherapy. This receptor was obtained from a human donor with breast cancer. The CDR3 sequence: CASSQETAGGGETQYF. The CDR3 coding sequence is TGTGCCAGCAGCCAAGAGACGGCGGGGGGCGGGGAGACCCAGTACTTC.